The clone carrying this T cell receptor (beta chain) was seen only a few times. The data originate from a study of blood T cell repertoires in COVID-19. Method: immunoSEQ multiplex PCR; TCRdb's copy keeps in-frame clones and lacks some. Of just over 300,000 clones listed, approximately 86% are singletons. V lost 5 bases, J lost 2 bases, and 4 bases stayed unmatched. The CDR3 runs 14 residues. In germline, CDR1 is SNHLY, CDR2 FYNNEI. Those who participated ranged in age from roughly 18 to 89 years and resided in approximately 26 US areas. Participants reported their clinical history, and cohort assignment relied on those reports. The study counted Cohort 3 donors as recovered given two negative PCRs, clearance, or symptom resolution.

The TCR was taken from a woman aged 18-30 years who had recovered from COVID-19. The specimen sequenced was PBMCs or T cells enriched from blood (not recorded which). The chain couples TRBV2 to TRBJ1-2; 8 bases fit TRBD1. In DNA form, the CDR3 reads TGTGCCAGCAGTCAACAGGGGGGGAACTATGGCTACACCTTC. Residues: CASSQQGGNYGYTF.